This TCR beta chain was recorded in a study of blood T cell repertoires in COVID-19 (dated by TCRdb to the early 2020s). For context, the study as a whole: Samples covering the acute and convalescent phases of COVID-19 were provided by collaborators in the United States, Italy and Spain. The material from the prospective study consisted of cDNA or gDNA derived from T cells, B-cell-depleted T cells, or PBMCs. Deeply sampled blood TCRbeta repertoires from subjects exposed to, actively infected with, or recovered from COVID-19 were included in the dataset. The repertoires were released in a freely available public database meant as a resource for research on the immune response to SARS-CoV-2. The samples were drawn from the first 160 participants of the ongoing ImmuneRACE study and from some 1,300 subjects provided by 6 global collaborators. Nearly every sample came with metadata listing a de-identified subject ID, COVID-19 status, age in years and sex. Where available, HLA class I and class II types were taken from metadata supplied by the sample provider and were not determined by assay-based typing.

The collaborating institutions used their own protocols to collect whole blood in K2EDTA tubes. For TCRbeta analysis, collaborators shipped samples in one of three forms: frozen whole blood, isolated PBMCs, or DNA extracted from either of those sample types. Broad study findings and their caveats: How much clinical and demographic metadata was included differed by source and by participant, and the metadata was provided uncurated.

The immunoSEQ Assay, a bias-controlled multiplex PCR, was used to amplify TCRbeta CDR3 regions from genomic DNA. The authors processed their data as follows. The number of nucleated cells in each sample was estimated from the amplification of reference gene primers within the assay. To quantify the absolute abundance of each unique TCRbeta CDR3 rearrangement, sequence reads were collapsed and filtered. Productive Simpson clonality was computed per sample as the square root of Simpson's diversity index over productive rearrangements. The table was pulled from immuneACCESS by TCRdb, which kept in-frame rearrangements only. Such tables lose some clones; where checked, under half of the loss comes from unresolved V genes, and the rest has no known cause. D and trimming were read from the DNA, whereas the V and J calls and clone size are those reported in that table. Within this sample are 40,000 to 50,000 clones, with approximately 85% of them counted one time only. The biggest ten clones account for about a sixth of the sample.

Inclusive of the bounding cysteine and phenylalanine, the CDR3 is 16 residues long. Only CDR3 DNA remains: 48 bases, in frame from the first base. Between the V and J ends, shortened by 2 bases and 1 base respectively, the junction contains 14 bases. From a lookup of the germline V gene, CDR1 and CDR2 are MNHNS and SASEGT. Comments on this clone: Its cognate antigen has yet to be identified. The sample holds no much larger clone one base away, and base qualities are not on file.

The receptor chain draws on TRBV6-1 and TRBJ1-1; the D segment could be TRBD1, given 6 matching bases. Material for sequencing was peripheral blood. This receptor was obtained from a human donor in a cohort sampled during active COVID-19. The donor label of this sample is uncertain. The nucleotide sequence is TGTGCCAGCAGTGAATTTCTCCCACAGGGGAACACTGAAGCTTTCTTT. Translated, it gives CASSEFLPQGNTEAFF.